This T cell receptor (beta chain) was observed in a study of T cell responses to AZD1222 COVID-19 vaccine. TCRdb keeps only in-frame clones here, not all; method: immunoSEQ multiplex PCR. The sample holds approximately 93,000 clones; roughly 90% are singletons and the top ten take roughly 5%. About this clone: The antigen is undetermined.

The ends were cut back, 7 bases at V and 1 base at J, with 5 bases in the middle. This CDR3 is built from 11 residues. The germline CDR1 and CDR2 sequences are SGHKS and YYEKEE (reference sequence). General study findings and limits: Spike-specific TCR repertoires showed rising breadth and depth after two AZD1222 doses. The sample set comprised mostly white British donors with more females, and clonal diversity was possibly underestimated. Repertoire collection took place solely once the T cell response had peaked.

Sample: peripheral blood, taken 28 days after the second AZD1222 dose. This TCR was sampled from an adult who received the AZD1222 COVID-19 vaccine. The J gene is TRBJ2-5, the V gene TRBV5-5, with D uncertain. In DNA form, the CDR3 reads TGTGCCAGCGAGGCCCAAGAGACCCAGTACTTC. It encodes CASEAQETQYF.